The 14 T cell receptor beta chains listed next were all sequenced from one sample in a study of blood T cell repertoires in COVID-19. Method: immunoSEQ multiplex PCR; TCRdb's copy keeps in-frame clones and lacks some. The sample carries tens of thousands of clones, approximately 88% recorded once. The source material was peripheral blood. These receptors were collected from a human donor with active COVID-19. The donor label of this sample is uncertain.

The V and J genes are TRBV15 and TRBJ2-5, with TRBD2 matching 7 bases. Unmatched junction bases numbered 4, after V lost 0 bases and J lost 0 bases. Germline assignment: CDR1 LNHNV and CDR2 YYDKDF (reference sequence). The CDR3 length is 16 residues. The CDR3 is CATSRDPGGYQETQYF. The CDR3 DNA is TGTGCCACCAGCAGAGATCCGGGGGGTTACCAAGAGACCCAGTACTTC. The whole variable domain, remainder taken from reference TRBV15 and TRBJ2-5, is DAMVIQNPRYQVTQFGKPVTLSCSQTLNHNVMYWYQQKSSQAPKLLFHYYDKDFNNEADTPDNFQSRRPNTSFCFLDIRSPGLGDTAMYLCATSRDPGGYQETQYFGPGTRLLVL.

The sample holds a few counts of this clone. The CDR3 nucleotides read TGTGCCAGCAGTTCACACAGGGTGCAGCAGTACTTC. This sequence encodes CASSSHRVQQYF. The rearrangement joins TRBV5-6 to TRBJ2-7; a possible D gene is TRBD1 (6 bases). The germline V gene encodes CDR1 SGHDT and CDR2 YYEEEE. With 5 bases removed from V and 8 bases from J, the gap between germline ends came to 14 bases. CDR3 length equals 12 residues.

The chain has TRBV6-2 or TRBV6-3 and TRBJ1-6, with D perhaps matching TRBD1 (6 bases). Germline V gene lookup returns CDR1 MNHEY and CDR2 SVGEGT. V was clipped by 2 bases and J by 3 bases, with 14 bases between them. The CDR3 sequence is 17 residues long. CDR3 DNA sequence: TGTGCCAGCAGTTACGGGGGGGCAGTTGTCTATAATTCACCCCTCCACTTT. The encoded protein is CASSYGGAVVYNSPLHF.

The V gene is TRBV7-2, the J gene TRBJ2-5; 9 bases line up with TRBD2. Germline CDR1 reads SGHTA; CDR2 reads FQGNSA. V dropped 3 bases and J dropped 5; count of bases not matched to a gene: 4. The CDR3 consists of 14 residues. CDR3: CASSFSGSGETQYF. As DNA, the CDR3 is TGTGCCAGCAGCTTTAGCGGGAGCGGGGAGACCCAGTACTTC.

The chain uses TRBV2 and TRBJ2-5; 12 bases agree with TRBD2. The CDR3 extends over 15 amino acids. Germline values: CDR1 SNHLY, CDR2 FYNNEI. The J segment lost 5 bases and the V segment lost 9 bases, leaving 10 bases of the junction unmatched. The CDR3 reads CASNPLGTSGETQYF. CDR3 DNA sequence: TGTGCCAGTAACCCTTTAGGGACTAGCGGGGAGACCCAGTACTTC.

The V gene is TRBV7-3, the J gene TRBJ1-6; D gene ambiguous. Trimming removed 5 bases at V and 7 bases at J, with 15 bases between. The CDR3 loop spans 15 amino acids. Germline CDR1 SGHTA, CDR2 FQGTGA. CDR3: CASSPRPGPNSPLHF. Written as DNA, the CDR3 is TGTGCCAGCAGCCCCCGACCGGGTCCCAATTCACCCCTCCACTTT. The whole variable domain, remainder taken from reference TRBV7-3 and TRBJ1-6, is GAGVSQTPSNKVTEKGKYVELRCDPISGHTALYWYRQSLGQGPEFLIYFQGTGAADDSGLPNDRFFAVRPEGSVSTLKIQRTERGDSAVYLCASSPRPGPNSPLHFGNGTRLTVT.

V is TRBV2 and J is TRBJ2-1; D gene unclear. The CDR3 extends over 13 amino acids. Trimming stripped 8 bases from V and 0 bases from J, with 8 bases between. CDR1 is SNHLY and CDR2 is FYNNEI in the germline V gene. The CDR3 DNA reads as TGTGCCAGCGGGTGGAGCTCCTACAATGAGCAGTTCTTC. Its translation is CASGWSSYNEQFF.

This clone has a single count. The chain recombines TRBV5-6 with TRBJ2-7, with D possibly matching TRBD1 (5 bases). CDR1 SGHDT and CDR2 YYEEEE come from the germline V gene. Deletions cut 6 bases from V and 5 bases from J, with 27 bases between. CDR3 length: 17 amino acids. The CDR3 region is CASNRAFYTGGYHEQYF. As DNA, the CDR3 is TGTGCCAGCAACCGAGCTTTTTACACAGGTGGTTACCACGAGCAGTACTTC.

The genes are TRBV11-1 and TRBJ2-1, with a weak D call TRBD1 (6 bases). CDR1 and CDR2 from the germline V gene are SGHAT and FQDESV (reference sequence). The CDR3 totals 14 residues. V was trimmed by 6 bases and J by 5 bases, leaving 14 bases between them. The CDR3 DNA sequence: TGTGCCAGCAGTCAGACACAGGGAAACAATGAGCAGTTCTTC. Protein sequence: CASSQTQGNNEQFF.

The chain couples TRBV5-1 to TRBJ2-6; 7 bases fit TRBD2. This CDR3 region has 17 residues. V lost 3 bases to trimming and J lost 0 bases; unmatched junction nucleotides: 6. Per germline, CDR1 SGHRS and CDR2 YFSETQ. CDR3 sequence reads: CASSSTSASSGANVLTF. Here the CDR3 DNA reads TGCGCCAGCAGCTCTACTAGCGCGAGCTCTGGGGCCAACGTCCTGACTTTC.

This clone was picked up one time. The chain has TRBV5-1 and TRBJ1-3, with no clear D. Trimming took off 4 bases at V and 0 bases at J, with 8 bases between the two ends. Germline V lookup: CDR1 SGHRS, CDR2 YFSETQ. CDR3 length: 14 amino acids. The CDR3 DNA reads as TGCGCCAGCAGCCCTACGGGCTCTGGAAACACCATATATTTT. Its translation is CASSPTGSGNTIYF. Variable domain in full (rest from reference TRBV5-1 and TRBJ1-3): KAGVTQTPRYLIKTRGQQVTLSCSPISGHRSVSWYQQTPGQGLQFLFEYFSETQRNKGNFPGRFSGRQFSNSRSEMNVSTLELGDSALYLCASSPTGSGNTIYFGEGSWLTVV.

V gene TRBV19 combines with J gene TRBJ1-4; 7 bases match TRBD1. This CDR3 spans 14 amino acids. CDR1 is LNHDA, CDR2 SQIVND, per germline (reference sequence). V was clipped by 7 bases and J by 7 bases; unmatched bases: 9. DNA of the CDR3: TGTGCCAGTACCAAGGACAGGCTTGCTGAAAAACTGTTTTTT. This encodes CASTKDRLAEKLFF.

This chain connects TRBV6-5 to TRBJ2-7; TRBD2 aligns across 9 bases. The V and J ends lost 5 bases and 7 bases, in that order; junction bases with no gene match: 0. The germline CDR1 and CDR2 sequences are MNHEY and SVGAGI. The CDR3 contains 11 residues. CDR3 DNA: TGTGCCAGCAGTAGCGGGGGGGAGCAGTACTTC. Translating gives CASSSGGEQYF.

The chain combines TRBV6-5 with TRBJ1-5; 11 nucleotides align to TRBD1. Germline CDR1 and CDR2: MNHEY and SVGAGI. The CDR3 totals 14 residues. Germline trimming cut 6 bases from V and 4 bases from J; bases unmatched to any gene: 2. The CDR3 DNA reads as TGTGCCAGCAGCCGGGACAGGGGGAATCAGCCCCAGCATTTT. Translating gives CASSRDRGNQPQHF.